The text below deals with one T cell receptor beta chain. Its antigen is not identified. The sample is drawn from a study of OX40 agonist ivuxolimab in advanced cancers. Study details: Previous treatment with anti-PD-1, anti-PD-L1 or anti-CTLA-4 therapy was allowed; 40% had received some. Study-level points and caveats: There was clonal expansion of CD4+ and CD8+ blood T cells by week 6 at 0.1 to 3.0 mg/kg.

Clones were read by immunoSEQ multiplex PCR, and TCRdb kept only the in-frame ones, dropping some. The table lists approximately 70,000 clones, 86% of them singletons. This receptor was obtained from an adult with an advanced solid tumor such as melanoma, head and neck, liver or kidney cancer. This specimen consisted of CD4+ or CD8+ T cells sorted from blood, obtained in a trial of the OX40 agonist ivuxolimab.

The CDR3 protein is CASVQGSEMNTEAFF. The CDR3 DNA sequence: TGCGCCAGCGTTCAGGGGAGTGAGATGAACACTGAAGCTTTCTTT. V and J are TRBV5-1 and TRBJ1-1; D is possibly TRBD1 (6 bases). Trimming removed 7 bases from V and 0 bases from J, with 16 bases in between. The CDR3 runs 15 residues. Germline loops: CDR1 SGHRS, CDR2 YFSETQ. Variable domain in full (rest from reference TRBV5-1 and TRBJ1-1): KAGVTQTPRYLIKTRGQQVTLSCSPISGHRSVSWYQQTPGQGLQFLFEYFSETQRNKGNFPGRFSGRQFSNSRSEMNVSTLELGDSALYLCASVQGSEMNTEAFFGQGTRLTVV.